This TCR beta chain comes out of a study of CD8+CD57+ T cells in acquired aplastic anemia. A word on this clonotype: Relative to the germline gene, one junction end is altered; a read error may explain this.

Genomic DNA, serving as template, underwent TCR beta VDJ and CDR3 profiling. Using its own MiXCR run on the reads, TCRdb lists one record per CDR3 protein. The sample consists of over 150,000 distinct CDR3 sequences, 40% to 55% of them appearing once. By flow cytometry, patients selected for sequencing had shown an expansion of CD8+CD57+ cells. Looked up from germline, CDR1 is SNHLY and CDR2 is FYNNEI. The CDR3 spans 13 residues. The sequence was obtained from a human donor with aplastic anemia. This chain links TRBV2 with TRBJ1-2, with D maybe TRBD1 (6 bases). The specimen was sorted CD4+, CD8+, or CD8+CD57+ T cells (not recorded which) from PBMCs. CDR3 nucleotides: TGTGCTAGCAGGGTTACAGGGATCTATGGCTACACCTTC. It yields the protein CASRVTGIYGYTF.